This TCR beta chain was sequenced in a study of blood T cells in healthy people across ages. This CDR3 comprises 19 residues. Trimming cost V 3 bases and J 1 base; bases outside gene matches: 15. Germline V CDR1 and CDR2: ENHRY, SYGVKD. Findings and caveats of the study: Age brought a roughly linear fall in TCR beta diversity measured per million T cells.

Primed by a sample-barcoded 5' primer and a J-beta primer mix, a second PCR proceeded for 7 to 11 cycles. TCRdb re-derived calls from the 5' RACE reads in MiXCR, one entry per CDR3 protein. The sample includes about 1.4 million distinct CDR3 sequences, 59% seen only once; the top ten take roughly 7%. To note about this clonotype: Its antigen remains unknown.

This clonotype originated in a young man in good health. The gene calls are TRBV10-3 and TRBJ2-1; 7 positions agree with TRBD1. The sequenced sample was blood. The CDR3 nucleotides read TGTGCCATCAGTGACCCGACAGGGTCTCGGTATGGATCCTACAATGAGCAGTTCTTC. As protein: CAISDPTGSRYGSYNEQFF.